This entry lists 2 T cell receptor beta chains sequenced from one sample in a study of blood T cell repertoires in COVID-19. The method was immunoSEQ multiplex PCR; TCRdb's version includes in-frame clones alone and lacks a portion of them. Of around 250,000 clones in the sample, 75% to 90% were seen once. Sequenced sample: peripheral blood. The receptors originated from a human donor in a cohort sampled during active COVID-19.

This sequence joins TRBV20-1 and TRBJ1-5; D gene unclear. The length of the CDR3 is 13 residues. The germline V gene encodes CDR1 DFQATT and CDR2 SNEGSKA (reference sequence). V gave up 3 bases and J gave up 5 bases, with 11 bases separating them. The CDR3, as DNA: TGCAGTGCTAGTGGGGAGAACGATCAGCCCCAGCATTTT. Residues: CSASGENDQPQHF.

The chain recombines TRBV19 with TRBJ2-6, with 12 bases matching TRBD1. Germline CDR1 LNHDA, CDR2 SQIVND (reference sequence). V was clipped by 5 bases and J by 1 base; unmatched bases: 9. This CDR3 spans 19 amino acids. CDR3 loop: CASSLFPGQGASGANVLTF. The CDR3 bases are TGTGCCAGTAGTTTGTTCCCGGGACAGGGGGCGTCTGGGGCCAACGTCCTGACTTTC.